This is a list of T cell receptor beta chains from one sample in a study of blood T cell repertoires in COVID-19. Sequencing was performed with immunoSEQ multiplex PCR; in TCRdb, only in-frame clones are kept and a portion is missing. The table has 290,000 or so clones, around 89% seen once. Sequencing was done on a sample of PBMCs or T cells enriched from blood (not recorded which). The receptors stem from a young woman with acute COVID-19. Each CDR3 is given with its conserved first and last residue. The D gene is left open where the match is weak. Clone sizes are given selectively: once, few, many, or a class where the clone is expanded.

size	V	D	J	DNA	CDR3
.	TRBV12-3/TRBV12-4	.	TRBJ1-1	TGTGCCAGCAGTTTGGGAGCGTACACTGAAGCTTTCTTT	CASSLGAYTEAFF
.	TRBV7-9	TRBD1	TRBJ1-2	TGTGCCAGCAGCCTACAGGGGGAGGGCTACACCTTC	CASSLQGEGYTF
few	TRBV27	TRBD1	TRBJ2-7	TGTGCCAGCAGTTCCCTCCTTTTGGTGGACAGGAATGCCTACGAGCAGTACTTC	CASSSLLLVDRNAYEQYF
.	TRBV3-1/TRBV3-2	TRBD1	TRBJ2-3	TGTGCCAGCAGCCTGAGACAGGGGACGCAGTATTTT	CASSLRQGTQYF
.	TRBV19	TRBD1	TRBJ2-1	TGTGCCAGTAGTATAATCTCAGGACAGGGGCGGAATGAGCAGTTCTTC	CASSIISGQGRNEQFF
.	TRBV15	TRBD2	TRBJ2-3	TGTGCCACCAGCCAGAGACGGACTAGCGGGACCACAGATACGCAGTATTTT	CATSQRRTSGTTDTQYF
.	TRBV5-1	.	TRBJ2-6	TGCGCCAGCAGCTTAGAAGCTCTCTCTGGGGCCAACGTCCTGACTTTC	CASSLEALSGANVLTF
.	TRBV27	TRBD1	TRBJ1-6	TGTGCCAGCAGTCTAAATGGACAGGGCAATTCACCCCTCCACTTT	CASSLNGQGNSPLHF
.	TRBV4-2	TRBD2	TRBJ2-5	TGTGCCAGCAGCCAGGTGACTAGCGGGAGGGGGACCCAGTACTTC	CASSQVTSGRGTQYF
.	TRBV11-2	TRBD1	TRBJ2-7	TGTGCCAGCAGCTTAGATCCACAGGGGGACGAGCAGTACTTC	CASSLDPQGDEQYF
.	TRBV5-1	.	TRBJ1-3	TGCGCCAGCAGCTCCGGGACACAAACGGCAAACACCATATATTTT	CASSSGTQTANTIYF
.	TRBV27	TRBD1	TRBJ1-1	TGTGCCAGCAGCTTCCGACAGGGGGCGCAGGACACTGAAGCTTTCTTT	CASSFRQGAQDTEAFF
.	TRBV19	.	TRBJ1-2	TGTGCCAGTAGTTCCAGGGTTGACTCCTTTCCCAACTATGGCTACACCTTC	CASSSRVDSFPNYGYTF
.	TRBV11-2	TRBD2	TRBJ2-7	TGTGCCAGCAGCTTATTCGCGGGAGGTATCCAAGGGGACGAGCAGTACTTC	CASSLFAGGIQGDEQYF
.	TRBV7-3	.	TRBJ2-1	TGTGCCAGCAGTTCTGACAGTTCGTCCTACAATGAGCAGTTCTTC	CASSSDSSSYNEQFF
.	TRBV3-1/TRBV3-2	TRBD2	TRBJ2-1	TGTGCCAGCAGCCCCCTACGACCGGGACTAGGCTACAATGAGCAGTTCTTC	CASSPLRPGLGYNEQFF
.	TRBV5-1	.	TRBJ2-5	TGCGCCAGCAGCCGAAAACCCCGGGACACCGAGGGGGAGACCCAGTACTTC	CASSRKPRDTEGETQYF
.	TRBV3-1/TRBV3-2	.	TRBJ1-2	TGTGCCAGCAGCACGGGCAGGGCTTGGATAAATAACTATGGCTACACCTTC	CASSTGRAWINNYGYTF
.	TRBV12-3/TRBV12-4	TRBD1	TRBJ2-1	TGTGCCAGCACCACCCCGGGGACAGGGGGTCAGTTCTTC	CASTTPGTGGQFF
.	TRBV5-1	TRBD1	TRBJ1-2	TGCGCCAGCACTACAGGGGGGTACGGCTACACCTTC	CASTTGGYGYTF
.	TRBV6-5	TRBD2	TRBJ2-7	TGTGCCAGCAGTTACTCGGCTAGCGGGCAGTCCTACGAGCAGTACTTC	CASSYSASGQSYEQYF
.	TRBV7-2	.	TRBJ1-1	TGTGCCAGCCGGAGGGGAGGGGGCACTGAAGCTTTCTTT	CASRRGGGTEAFF
.	TRBV28	TRBD1	TRBJ1-5	TGTGCCAGCAGTTTAGTTGGAGGGGGCGGTCAGCCCCAGCATTTT	CASSLVGGGGQPQHF
.	TRBV6-4	TRBD2	TRBJ2-1	TGTGCCAGCACCTATGGCGGGAGAATTAGGAATGAGCAGTTCTTC	CASTYGGRIRNEQFF
.	TRBV5-1	.	TRBJ1-2	TGCGCCAGCAGCTTGGAGGGGGACCGGCCCCTAAAGGGGCACGCTAACTATGGCTACACCTTC	CASSLEGDRPLKGHANYGYTF
.	TRBV10-2	TRBD1	TRBJ1-1	TGCGCCAGCAGTGAGGGCAGGGGGACTGAAGCTTTCTTT	CASSEGRGTEAFF
.	TRBV5-4	TRBD1	TRBJ1-3	TGTGCCAGCAGCTCGGACCGGGACAGTGGCCCTGGAAACACCATATATTTT	CASSSDRDSGPGNTIYF
.	TRBV5-1	.	TRBJ1-1	TGCGCCAGCAGCTTGGCCATAGGGGGGGCAGGCACTGAAGCTTTCTTT	CASSLAIGGAGTEAFF
.	TRBV7-2	.	TRBJ2-5	TGTGCCAGCAATCAGGGAGAGACCCAGTACTTC	CASNQGETQYF
.	TRBV30	.	TRBJ1-1	TGTGCCTGGAGTGTATCAGGGACTACTGAAGCTTTCTTT	CAWSVSGTTEAFF
.	TRBV12-5	.	TRBJ2-1	TGTGCTAGTGGTTTGGCGTCTGACCACACCTACGGCGGGACTTACAATGAGCAGTTCTTC	CASGLASDHTYGGTYNEQFF
.	TRBV2	TRBD1	TRBJ2-2	TGTGCCAGCAGTTCCGGGACAGGAAAGACCGGGGAGCTGTTTTTT	CASSSGTGKTGELFF
.	TRBV7-9	.	TRBJ1-4	TGTGCCAGCAGCAGTGGGACACCGGATAATGAAAAACTGTTTTTT	CASSSGTPDNEKLFF
once	TRBV27	.	TRBJ2-7	TGTGCCAGCAGCCCGGGTGTCTACGAGCAGTACTTC	CASSPGVYEQYF
.	TRBV19	.	TRBJ1-2	TGTGCCAGTACCCCCACAGGGCTGTCCTATGGCTACACCTTC	CASTPTGLSYGYTF